The present T cell receptor (beta chain) was sequenced within a study of Graves' ophthalmopathy and Graves' hyperthyroidism. Study at large: Peripheral blood samples were taken at initial diagnosis, before any treatment.

Transcripts of RNA were the source for amplifying TCR beta CDR3 regions. Following a first-round RT-PCR that used HTBI primers, a second-round multiplex PCR was carried out. MiXCR, run by TCRdb on the multiplex PCR reads, gives a single entry per CDR3 protein. The table has around 51,000 distinct CDR3 sequences, over 40% seen once. Sequences were obtained from peripheral blood. The TCR originated in an adult man with Graves' ophthalmopathy.

CDR3 coding DNA: TGCGCCAGCAGCCTTAGCGGGGGGCCGTCCTTAGGTGAAAAACTGTTTTTT. Its translation: CASSLSGGPSLGEKLFF. The chain employs TRBV4-1 and TRBJ1-4, with a weak D call TRBD1 (6 bases). Trimming pared 4 bases from V and 7 bases from J, leaving 22 bases between. CDR3 length equals 17 residues. Germline loops: CDR1 MGHRA, CDR2 YSYEKL.